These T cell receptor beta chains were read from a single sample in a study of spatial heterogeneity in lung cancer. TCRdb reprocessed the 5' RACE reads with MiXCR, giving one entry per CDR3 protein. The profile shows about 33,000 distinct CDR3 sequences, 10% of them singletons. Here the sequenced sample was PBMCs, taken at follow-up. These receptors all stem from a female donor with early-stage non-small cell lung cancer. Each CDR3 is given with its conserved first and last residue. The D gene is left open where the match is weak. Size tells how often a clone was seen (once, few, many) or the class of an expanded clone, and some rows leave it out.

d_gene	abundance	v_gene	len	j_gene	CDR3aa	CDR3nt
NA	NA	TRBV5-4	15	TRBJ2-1	CASSPGQSSYNEQFF	TGTGCCAGCAGCCCGGGACAAAGCTCCTACAATGAGCAGTTCTTC
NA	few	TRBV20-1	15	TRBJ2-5	CSASRDSHTQETQYF	TGCAGTGCTAGTCGGGACTCTCATACACAAGAGACCCAGTACTTC
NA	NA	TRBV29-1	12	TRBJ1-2	CSVEEQSYGYTF	TGCAGCGTTGAAGAACAGAGTTATGGCTACACCTTC
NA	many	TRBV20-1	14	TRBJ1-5	CSASRYSSNQPQHF	TGCAGTGCTAGCCGGTACAGCAGCAATCAGCCCCAGCATTTT
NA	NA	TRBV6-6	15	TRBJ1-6	CASSYTGSLNSPLHF	TGTGCCAGCAGTTACACAGGGTCCTTAAATTCACCCCTCCACTTT
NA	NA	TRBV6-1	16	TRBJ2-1	CASRGTTGLTYNEQFF	TGTGCCAGCAGAGGGACTACAGGGCTTACATACAATGAGCAGTTCTTC
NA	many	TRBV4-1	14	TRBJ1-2	CASSQDNEAYGYTF	TGCGCCAGCAGCCAAGATAACGAGGCCTATGGCTACACCTTC
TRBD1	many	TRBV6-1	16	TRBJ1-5	CASSAAGTGGNQPQHF	TGTGCCAGCAGTGCGGCCGGGACAGGTGGGAATCAGCCCCAGCATTTT
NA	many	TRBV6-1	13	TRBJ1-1	CASRREGNTEAFF	TGTGCCAGCAGGCGGGAGGGGAACACTGAAGCTTTCTTT
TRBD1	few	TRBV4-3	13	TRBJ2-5	CASSRGTAETQYF	TGCGCCAGCAGCCGGGGGACAGCAGAGACCCAGTACTTC
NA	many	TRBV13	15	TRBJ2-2	CASSSGNPNTGELFF	TGTGCCAGCAGTTCGGGGAATCCCAACACCGGGGAGCTGTTTTTT
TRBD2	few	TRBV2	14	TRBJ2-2	CASSRLAGVSELFF	TGTGCCAGCAGTAGGCTAGCGGGGGTTAGTGAGCTGTTTTTT
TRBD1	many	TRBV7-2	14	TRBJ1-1	CASSYRGSNTEAFF	TGTGCCAGCAGCTACAGGGGATCGAACACTGAAGCTTTCTTT
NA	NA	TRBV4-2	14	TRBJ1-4	CASSPGTLREKLFF	TGTGCCAGCAGCCCTGGGACGCTGAGGGAAAAACTGTTTTTT
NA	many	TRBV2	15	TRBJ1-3	CASSPGQSSGNTIYF	TGTGCCAGCAGCCCCGGACAGTCCTCTGGAAACACCATATATTTT
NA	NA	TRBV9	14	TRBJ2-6	CASSVVSGANVLTF	TGTGCCAGCAGCGTCGTCTCTGGGGCCAACGTCCTGACTTTC
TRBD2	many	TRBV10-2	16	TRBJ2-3	CASSELGGGASDTQYF	TGCGCCAGCAGTGAGTTAGGCGGGGGGGCATCAGATACGCAGTATTTT